One and the same sample provided the 26 T cell receptor beta chains below, sequenced in a study of blood T cell repertoires in COVID-19. This table comes from immunoSEQ multiplex PCR, and its TCRdb copy is limited to in-frame clones, with some not included. This sample has a few hundred thousand clones, with roughly 88% found just once. Sample: PBMCs or T cells enriched from blood (not recorded which). These receptors were obtained from a woman between 40 and 50 years old who had recovered from COVID-19.

The chain combines TRBV9 with TRBJ2-7, with 10 bases that match TRBD1. CDR3 length equals 15 residues. Per germline, CDR1 SGDLS and CDR2 YYNGEE. Germline trimming cut 3 bases from V and 7 bases from J; bases unmatched to any gene: 10. CDR3 nucleotides: TGTGCCAGCAGCGCTCCCGGGACAGGGGTGGGGGAGCAGTACTTC. It specifies CASSAPGTGVGEQYF.

This clone was detected only once. The rearrangement joins TRBV27 to TRBJ2-1, with TRBD2 as a possible D gene (6 bases). Between the trimmed V and J ends, which lost 2 bases and 3 bases, there was a span of 8 bases. From germline, CDR1 is MNHEY and CDR2 SMNVEV (reference sequence). The CDR3 contains 14 residues. The CDR3 nucleotides read TGTGCCAGCAGTTTAAGGAGGGTCTACAATGAGCAGTTCTTC. Encoded protein: CASSLRRVYNEQFF.

The gene calls are TRBV27 and TRBJ1-1; the D is unclear. This CDR3 is built from 12 residues. CDR1 is MNHEY, CDR2 SMNVEV, per germline (reference sequence). Deletions cut 3 bases from V and 9 bases from J, with 11 bases between. CDR3 amino acids: CASSLMAGKAFF. As DNA, the CDR3 is TGTGCCAGCAGTTTGATGGCAGGCAAAGCTTTCTTT.

The V gene is TRBV5-1, the J gene TRBJ2-1; D is ambiguous. V was clipped by 2 bases and J by 13 bases, with 13 bases between them. Germline V CDR1 and CDR2: SGHRS, YFSETQ. The CDR3 has 12 amino acids. The CDR3: CASSLSPHLQFF. The CDR3 DNA is TGCGCCAGCAGCTTATCCCCCCACTTACAGTTCTTC.

The genes are TRBV6-5 and TRBJ2-7, with D hard to call. V was cut by 4 bases and J by 2 bases, with 12 bases left in between. This CDR3 is 14 amino acids long. CDR1 is MNHEY, CDR2 SVGAGI, per germline. The CDR3 reads CASSSYGPTYEQYF. The CDR3 region has the DNA TGTGCCAGCAGTTCCTACGGTCCCACCTACGAGCAGTACTTC.

The V call is TRBV10-3, the J call TRBJ2-7, with a tentative D call TRBD2 (6 bases). The germline V and J ends were trimmed by 10 bases and 0 bases, with 13 bases remaining between them. From germline, CDR1 is ENHRY and CDR2 SYGVKD. CDR3 length equals 13 residues. Written as DNA, the CDR3 is TGTGCCACCGCGGCGGGGAGCTCCTACGAGCAGTACTTC. It specifies CATAAGSSYEQYF.

The chain has TRBV29-1 and TRBJ1-3; D ambiguous. The germline V gene encodes CDR1 SQVTM and CDR2 ANQGSEA. Trimming left V 6 bases short and J 6 bases short, with 6 bases between. This CDR3 contains 10 residues. The CDR3 protein is CSVLENTIYF. The CDR3 nucleotides read TGCAGCGTACTTGAAAACACCATATATTTT.

The chain links TRBV9 to TRBJ2-1; 8 nucleotides line up with TRBD1. V shed 0 bases, J shed 2 bases, and the junction held 1 base outside the gene matches. Germline V CDR1 and CDR2: SGDLS, YYNGEE. CDR3 length equals 15 residues. CDR3 nucleotide sequence: TGTGCCAGCAGCGTAGGGGACAGGACCTACAATGAGCAGTTCTTC. Protein sequence: CASSVGDRTYNEQFF.

The V gene is TRBV19, the J gene TRBJ1-1; tentatively, D is TRBD1 (5 bases). This CDR3 comprises 14 residues. The germline CDR1 and CDR2 sequences are LNHDA and SQIVND (reference sequence). V lost 5 bases and J lost 5, with 15 bases in between. The CDR3 spells CASSRASRGTEAFF. DNA of the CDR3: TGTGCCAGTAGTCGGGCCTCCCGGGGGACTGAAGCTTTCTTT.

About this clone: At the DNA level, this CDR3 is encoded by other sequences in the same sample as well. The chain uses TRBV27 and TRBJ1-5; 10 bases match TRBD1. The V gene's germline CDR1 is MNHEY and CDR2 SMNVEV (reference sequence). The CDR3 spans 15 residues. V shed 5 bases and J 2 bases; nucleotides not matched to a gene: 3. CDR3 in DNA: TGTGCCAGCAGTCCCGGGACAGGGGGCAATCAGCCCCAGCATTTT. It yields the protein CASSPGTGGNQPQHF.

The CDR3 sequence is CASSSPTGGSPLHF. Written as DNA, the CDR3 is TGTGCCAGCAGTTCTCCGACAGGGGGATCACCCCTCCACTTT. The rearrangement uses TRBV6-5 and TRBJ1-6; 9 bases align to TRBD1. Germline V CDR1 and CDR2: MNHEY, SVGAGI. J lost 10 bases, V lost 4 bases, and 5 bases had no gene match. The CDR3 is 14 residues long.

V usage is TRBV2 and J usage is TRBJ2-2, with 7 bases identical to TRBD1. Germline CDR1 reads SNHLY; CDR2 reads FYNNEI. Trimming took 7 bases from V and 5 from J; bases not matched to a gene: 7. This CDR3 has 14 residues. The CDR3 DNA reads as TGTGCCAGCACCCGACAGGGTAGGACCGGGGAGCTGTTTTTT. This encodes CASTRQGRTGELFF.

The gene calls are TRBV7-9 and TRBJ2-3; tentatively, D is TRBD2 (5 bases). This CDR3 is 15 amino acids long. The V end lost 0 bases, the J end lost 0 bases, and 7 bases lay between the germline ends. Germline V lookup: CDR1 SEHNR, CDR2 FQNEAQ (reference sequence). CDR3 DNA sequence: TGTGCCAGCAGCTTAGCCGGCGGGAGCACAGATACGCAGTATTTT. This translates into CASSLAGGSTDTQYF.

The chain combines TRBV20-1 with TRBJ2-3; 11 nucleotides align to TRBD2. Per the germline V gene, CDR1 is DFQATT and CDR2 is SNEGSKA (reference sequence). With V trimmed by 3 bases and J by 5 bases, 7 bases remained unmatched. This CDR3 has 15 residues. The CDR3 loop reads CSASLLAGVGDTQYF. CDR3 coding DNA: TGCAGTGCTAGTCTACTAGCGGGAGTTGGAGATACGCAGTATTTT.

The count of this clone is one. The sample holds other DNA sequences that translate to the same CDR3. This rearrangement joins TRBV7-9 to TRBJ1-3, with TRBD1 as a possible D gene (5 bases). V was cut by 4 bases and J by 7 bases, with 11 bases left in between. The CDR3 loop spans 13 amino acids. Per germline, CDR1 SEHNR and CDR2 FQNEAQ (reference sequence). CDR3 bases: TGTGCCAGCAGCTCCCGACGGGGGAACACCATATATTTT. Its translation: CASSSRRGNTIYF.

The chain uses TRBV11-3 and TRBJ2-7; D perhaps matches TRBD1 (6 bases). CDR1 and CDR2 (germline): SGHNT, YENEEA. The CDR3 has 13 amino acids. Trimming removed 0 bases from V and 6 bases from J, with 9 bases in between. DNA for the CDR3: TGTGCCAGCAGCTTAGACAGGGGTAGCGAGCAGTACTTC. Translating gives CASSLDRGSEQYF.

The chain recombines TRBV4-3 with TRBJ1-2; D remains unclear. Germline assignment: CDR1 LGHNA and CDR2 YSLEER. There are 13 residues in the CDR3. V was trimmed by 5 bases and J by 3 bases, leaving 10 bases between them. The CDR3 nucleotides are TGCGCCAGCAGCTCAACAGTTTACTATGGCTACACCTTC. Translation: CASSSTVYYGYTF.

The chain combines TRBV4-3 with TRBJ2-7; no firm D call. V was shortened by 0 bases and J by 1 base, with 10 bases between the two germline ends. Germline values: CDR1 LGHNA, CDR2 YSLEER. The CDR3 consists of 15 residues. The CDR3 bases are TGCGCCAGCAGCCAAGATTCGTACAGTTCCTACGAGCAGTACTTC. As protein: CASSQDSYSSYEQYF.

This clone has just one count. J is TRBJ2-7 and V is TRBV19; 8 bases are shared with TRBD2. The J segment lost 5 bases and the V segment lost 5 bases, leaving 17 bases of the junction unmatched. Germline V gene data show CDR1 as LNHDA and CDR2 as SQIVND (reference sequence). CDR3 size: 17 residues. The CDR3 sequence is CASSGRLAPNRKNEQYF. In DNA, the CDR3 is TGTGCCAGTAGTGGGCGACTAGCGCCGAACCGTAAGAACGAGCAGTACTTC.

The chain uses TRBV23-1 and TRBJ2-4; TRBD2 matches at 11 bases. TRBV23-1 is an open reading frame, and its role is uncertain. This CDR3 contains 18 residues. The V segment lost 4 bases and the J segment 0 bases; nucleotides outside the gene matches: 8. CDR3 amino acids: CASSPYRTSGRAKNIQYF. The CDR3 DNA follows: TGCGCCAGCAGTCCGTACCGGACTAGCGGGCGAGCCAAAAACATTCAGTACTTC.

The chain combines TRBV5-1 with TRBJ1-5; perhaps TRBD1 as D (5 bases). There are 16 residues in the CDR3. The V and J ends lost 4 bases and 0 bases respectively, with 14 bases between them. Germline CDR1 SGHRS, CDR2 YFSETQ. CDR3 protein: CASSTGRGGSNQPQHF. CDR3 bases: TGCGCCAGCAGCACCGGACGGGGGGGTAGCAATCAGCCCCAGCATTTT.

The rearrangement uses TRBV5-1 and TRBJ2-7; D possibly corresponds to TRBD2 (5 bases). V was pared by 0 bases and J by 2 bases, with 9 bases between. Per the germline V gene, CDR1 is SGHRS and CDR2 is YFSETQ. This CDR3 comprises 14 residues. CDR3 in amino acids: CASSLGLATYEQYF. The CDR3 DNA sequence: TGCGCCAGCAGCTTGGGGCTAGCAACCTACGAGCAGTACTTC.

This clone was observed a few times. The V gene is TRBV5-5, the J gene TRBJ1-3; TRBD1 might be the D (5 bases). There are 19 residues in the CDR3. The ends were cut back, 4 bases at V and 3 bases at J, with 26 bases in the middle. The germline gives CDR1 SGHKS, CDR2 YYEKEE (reference sequence). Written as DNA, the CDR3 is TGTGCCAGCAGCATCGCGGGACCGCCAGCCGCAGGATATGGAAACACCATATATTTT. This translates into CASSIAGPPAAGYGNTIYF.

The rearrangement joins TRBV29-1 to TRBJ1-5; 8 bases match TRBD1. This CDR3 spans 13 amino acids. Trimming cost V 7 bases and J 6 bases; bases outside gene matches: 8. The germline V gene encodes CDR1 SQVTM and CDR2 ANQGSEA. DNA of the CDR3: TGCAGCGCCAGCCAGGGGGCTCCTCAGCCCCAGCATTTT. This translates into CSASQGAPQPQHF. The variable domain in full, completed from reference TRBV29-1 and TRBJ1-5, reads SAVISQKPSRDICQRGTSLTIQCQVDSQVTMMFWYRQQPGQSLTLIATANQGSEATYESGFVIDKFPISRPNLTFSTLTVSNMSPEDSSIYLCSASQGAPQPQHFGDGTRLSIL.

CDR3 coding DNA: TGTGCCAGCAGCTTAGCAGGGTACAATGAGCAGTTCTTC. It translates to CASSLAGYNEQFF. The chain uses TRBV11-3 and TRBJ2-1, with D possibly matching TRBD1 (5 bases). This CDR3 region has 13 residues. V was pared by 1 base and J by 4 bases, with 5 bases between. Germline V gene sequence: CDR1 SGHNT, CDR2 YENEEA.

V and J are TRBV2 and TRBJ1-4; D is unclear. The germline CDR1 and CDR2 sequences are SNHLY and FYNNEI. The CDR3 consists of 12 residues. Trimming took 9 bases from V and 8 from J, leaving 13 bases between them. The CDR3 region is CASARGNEKLFF. CDR3 sequence (DNA): TGTGCCAGTGCCCGCGGTAACGAAAAACTGTTTTTT.